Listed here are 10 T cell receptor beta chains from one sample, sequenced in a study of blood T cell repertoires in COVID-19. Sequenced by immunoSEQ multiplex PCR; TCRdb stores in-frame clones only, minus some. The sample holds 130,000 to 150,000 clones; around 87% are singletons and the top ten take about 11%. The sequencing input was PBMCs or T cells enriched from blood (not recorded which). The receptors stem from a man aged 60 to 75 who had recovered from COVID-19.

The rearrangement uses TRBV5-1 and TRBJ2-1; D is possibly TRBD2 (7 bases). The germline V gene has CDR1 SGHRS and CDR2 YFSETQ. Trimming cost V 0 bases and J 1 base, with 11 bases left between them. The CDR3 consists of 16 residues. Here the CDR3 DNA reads TGCGCCAGCAGCTTGGCCGGGGGGCGGTCCTACAATGAGCAGTTCTTC. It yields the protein CASSLAGGRSYNEQFF.

CDR3 in amino acids: CASAGTSLYNEQFF. Written as DNA, the CDR3 is TGTGCCAGCGCCGGGACTTCCCTCTACAATGAGCAGTTCTTC. The V call is TRBV2, the J call TRBJ2-1; a possible D gene is TRBD2 (6 bases). The germline V gene has CDR1 SNHLY and CDR2 FYNNEI. This CDR3 spans 14 amino acids. V dropped 8 bases and J dropped 3 bases, with 14 bases sitting between them.

This CDR3 is CSVYDSGRAIGSEQYF. The CDR3 DNA reads TGCAGCGTCTACGATAGCGGGAGGGCCATCGGTTCCGAGCAGTACTTC. The chain employs TRBV29-1 and TRBJ2-7, with 11 bases matching TRBD2. The trim removed 6 bases at V and 6 bases at J, leaving 16 bases unmatched. Germline V gives CDR1 SQVTM, CDR2 ANQGSEA. The CDR3 is 16 amino acids.

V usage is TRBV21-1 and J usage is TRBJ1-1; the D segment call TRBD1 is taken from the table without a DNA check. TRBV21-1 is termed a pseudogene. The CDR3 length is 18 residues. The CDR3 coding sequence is TGTGCCAGCAGCAAAGCGGTAGGGACAGACCCGATGCCCACTGAAGCTTTCTTT. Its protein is CASSKAVGTDPMPTEAFF.

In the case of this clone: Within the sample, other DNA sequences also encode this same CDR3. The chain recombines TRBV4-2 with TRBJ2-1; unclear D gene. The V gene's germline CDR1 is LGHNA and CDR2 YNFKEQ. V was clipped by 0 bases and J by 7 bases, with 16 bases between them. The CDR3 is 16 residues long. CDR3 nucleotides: TGTGCCAGCAGCCAAGATCGCGCGTCAGGTCAAAATGAGCAGTTCTTC. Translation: CASSQDRASGQNEQFF.

Here the CDR3 DNA reads TGTGCCAGCAGCACATCGAGGGGGTCCTACAATGAGCAGTTCTTC. Protein sequence: CASSTSRGSYNEQFF. The rearrangement uses TRBV21-1 and TRBJ2-1; TRBD1, as called in the table, went unchecked against the DNA. TRBV21-1 is flagged as a pseudogene. The CDR3 covers 15 residues.

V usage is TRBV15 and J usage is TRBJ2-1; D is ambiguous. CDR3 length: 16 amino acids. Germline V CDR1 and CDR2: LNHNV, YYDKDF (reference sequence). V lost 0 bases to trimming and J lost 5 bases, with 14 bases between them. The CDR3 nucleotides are TGTGCCACCAGCAGAGATAATTTCTTTGGAGACAATGAGCAGTTCTTC. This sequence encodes CATSRDNFFGDNEQFF.

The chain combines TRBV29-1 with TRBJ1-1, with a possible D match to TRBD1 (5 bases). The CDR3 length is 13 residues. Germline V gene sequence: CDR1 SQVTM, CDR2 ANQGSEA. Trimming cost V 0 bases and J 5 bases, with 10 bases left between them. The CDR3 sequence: CSVEEWEGTEAFF. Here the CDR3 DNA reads TGCAGCGTTGAAGAATGGGAGGGGACTGAAGCTTTCTTT.

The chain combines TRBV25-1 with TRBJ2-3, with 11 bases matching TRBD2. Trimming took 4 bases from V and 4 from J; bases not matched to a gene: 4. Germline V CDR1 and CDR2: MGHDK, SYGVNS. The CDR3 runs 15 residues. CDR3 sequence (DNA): TGTGCCAGCAGTGGGTTAGCGGGAGGGCCAGATACGCAGTATTTT. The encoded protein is CASSGLAGGPDTQYF.

This CDR3 is CASSQAQRGSSYEQYF. CDR3 coding DNA: TGCGCCAGCAGCCAAGCCCAGCGGGGGAGCTCCTACGAGCAGTACTTC. J is TRBJ2-7 and V is TRBV4-1; 8 nucleotides match TRBD2. The CDR3 loop spans 16 amino acids. J gave up 0 bases and V 1 base, and 5 bases lay outside the gene matches. Germline V gene sequence: CDR1 MGHRA, CDR2 YSYEKL.